This T cell receptor beta chain was sequenced for a study of control samples from healthy donors and cancer patients. The assay was immunoSEQ multiplex PCR, and TCRdb's table has in-frame clones only and misses some. Of over 55,000 clones detected, under 95% appear once; the ten largest clones hold around 0.91%. This CDR3 has 15 amino acids. V lost 1 base and J 6 bases, leaving 12 bases between the germline ends. This receptor was identified in a man aged 25-45 years with colorectal cancer. The chain combines TRBV23-1 with TRBJ1-4, with D tentatively TRBD1 (5 bases). TRBV23-1 is designated an ORF whose function remains uncertain. Specimen: PBMCs. CDR3 nucleotide sequence: TGCGCCAGCAGTCAATTAGATGAAGGGGATGAAAAACTGTTTTTT. Protein sequence: CASSQLDEGDEKLFF.